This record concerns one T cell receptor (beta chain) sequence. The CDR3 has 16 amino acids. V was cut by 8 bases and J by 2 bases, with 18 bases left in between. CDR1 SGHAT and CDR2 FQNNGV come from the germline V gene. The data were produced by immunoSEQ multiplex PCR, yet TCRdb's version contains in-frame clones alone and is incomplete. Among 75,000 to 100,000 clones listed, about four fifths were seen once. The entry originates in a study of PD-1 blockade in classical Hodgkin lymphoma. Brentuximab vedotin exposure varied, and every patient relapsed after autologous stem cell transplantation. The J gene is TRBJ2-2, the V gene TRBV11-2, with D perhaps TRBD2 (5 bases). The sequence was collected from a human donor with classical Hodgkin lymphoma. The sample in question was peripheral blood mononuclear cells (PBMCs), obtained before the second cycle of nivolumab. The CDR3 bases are TGTGCCAGCGCCCCCCGGCGGACTTTTAACACCGGGGAGCTGTTTTTT. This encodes CASAPRRTFNTGELFF.